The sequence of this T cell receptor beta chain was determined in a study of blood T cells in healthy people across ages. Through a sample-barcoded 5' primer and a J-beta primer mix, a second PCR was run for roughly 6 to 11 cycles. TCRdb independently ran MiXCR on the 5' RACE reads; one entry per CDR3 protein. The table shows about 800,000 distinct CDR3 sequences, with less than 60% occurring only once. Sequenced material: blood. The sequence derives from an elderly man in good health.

The CDR3 is CSARDPGPVGTPLHF. The CDR3 DNA reads TGCAGTGCTAGAGACCCGGGGCCGGTCGGAACACCCCTCCACTTT. The V gene is TRBV20-1, the J gene TRBJ1-6, with D possibly matching TRBD1 (5 bases). The germline gives CDR1 DFQATT, CDR2 SNEGSKA (reference sequence). Trimming cost V 0 bases and J 11 bases, with 17 bases left between them. The CDR3 runs to 15 residues.